Each of the 25 T cell receptor beta chains below was sequenced from the same sample in a study of blood T cells in healthy people across ages. Then a second PCR, running about 7 to 11 cycles, was carried out with a sample-barcoded 5' primer and a J-beta primer mix. A single record per CDR3 protein comes from TCRdb applying MiXCR to the 5' RACE reads. The sample includes about 930,000 distinct CDR3 sequences, approximately 32% of them seen just once. These data also formed part of another study, on T cells of mothers and their children.

The specimen was blood. All receptors derive from a woman in her thirties or forties in good health.

In the case of this clonotype: One end of the junction is discordant with germline, which a read error may explain. The chain recombines TRBV5-1 with TRBJ2-7; the D is unclear. In germline, CDR1 is SGHRS, CDR2 YFSETQ. The CDR3 is made up of 13 amino acids. CDR3 DNA: TGCGTCAGCAGCCCCCTGGGCCCTAACGAGCAGTACTTC. Its protein is CVSSPLGPNEQYF.

There are a few counts of this clonotype. This CDR3 is CAISERTESYNEQFF. CDR3 in DNA: TGTGCCATCAGTGAAAGGACAGAGTCCTACAATGAGCAGTTCTTC. The genes are TRBV10-3 and TRBJ2-1, with D possibly TRBD1 on 6 matching bases. Per germline, CDR1 ENHRY and CDR2 SYGVKD. The CDR3 runs 15 residues. Trimming removed 3 bases from V and 1 base from J, with 10 bases in between.

This chain connects TRBV28 to TRBJ2-3, with TRBD2 matching 11 bases. The germline V gene encodes CDR1 MDHEN and CDR2 SYDVKM. With 7 bases clipped from V and 8 bases from J, the junction kept 11 bases outside the gene matches. CDR3 size: 15 residues. In DNA, the CDR3 is TGTGCCAGCACACTAGCGGGGGCCACCTTAGGTACGCAGTATTTT. Translated: CASTLAGATLGTQYF.

This clonotype was seen a few times. The junction departs from germline at one end; a sequencing error may be responsible. This chain connects TRBV27 to TRBJ1-2; D is uncertain. Germline assignment: CDR1 MNHEY and CDR2 SMNVEV (reference sequence). This CDR3 has 14 amino acids. Written as DNA, the CDR3 is TGTGCCAGCAGGTTATGGGGATCTAACTATGGCTACACCTTC. Translating it yields CASRLWGSNYGYTF.

There are many counts of this clonotype. The chain has TRBV5-6 and TRBJ2-7; D not resolved. V was clipped by 1 base and J by 2 bases, with 4 bases between them. The length of the CDR3 is 12 residues. Germline V gene data show CDR1 as SGHDT and CDR2 as YYEEEE. CDR3 region: CASSLKPYEQYF. DNA for the CDR3: TGTGCCAGCAGCTTGAAACCCTACGAGCAGTACTTC. Full variable domain (remainder filled in from reference TRBV5-6 and TRBJ2-7): DAGVTQSPTHLIKTRGQQVTLRCSPKSGHDTVSWYQQALGQGPQFIFQYYEEEERQRGNFPDRFSGHQFPNYSSELNVNALLLGDSALYLCASSLKPYEQYFGPGTRLTVT.

This rearrangement joins TRBV6-1 to TRBJ2-5, with D unresolved. Germline-derived CDR1 and CDR2 are MNHNS and SASEGT. This CDR3 has 13 amino acids. V lost 6 bases and J lost 5, with 13 bases in between. CDR3 residues: CASSSRMKETQYF. CDR3 nucleotides: TGTGCCAGCAGCAGCAGGATGAAGGAGACCCAGTACTTC.

The rearrangement joins TRBV12-3 or TRBV12-4 to TRBJ1-5; TRBD1 matches 9 bases. V lost 1 base and J lost 3; bases outside the gene matches: 4. The CDR3 runs 16 residues. The chain's CDR3 is CASSLVGQGVNQPQHF. The CDR3 DNA reads as TGTGCCAGCAGTTTAGTGGGACAGGGCGTCAATCAGCCCCAGCATTTT.

A word on this clonotype: Mismatch with germline at one junction end may stem from a read error. This chain links TRBV5-5 with TRBJ1-2; D gene unclear. CDR1 is SGHKS, CDR2 YYEKEE, per germline (reference sequence). This CDR3 has 13 residues. CDR3 protein: CASSLQSNYDYTF. Here the CDR3 DNA reads TGTGCCAGCAGCCTACAGTCAAACTATGACTACACCTTC. Based on the CDR3 plus reference TRBV5-5 and TRBJ1-2, the full variable domain is DAGVTQSPTHLIKTRGQQVTLRCSPISGHKSVSWYQQVLGQGPQFIFQYYEKEERGRGNFPDRFSARQFPNYSSELNVNALLLGDSALYLCASSLQSNYDYTFGSGTRLTVV.

The rearrangement links TRBV27 to TRBJ1-1; D unresolved. V shed 5 bases and J shed 8 bases, with 18 bases lying between them. From germline, CDR1 is MNHEY and CDR2 SMNVEV (reference sequence). The CDR3 length is 14 residues. The CDR3 sequence: CASSPRTRGLEAFF. In nucleotides, the CDR3 is TGTGCCAGCAGTCCACGGACCCGGGGATTAGAAGCTTTCTTT.

This chain joins TRBV11-2 and TRBJ1-1; the D is unclear. The CDR3 consists of 13 residues. Germline CDR1 and CDR2: SGHAT and FQNNGV. The V gene lost 5 bases and the J gene lost 7 bases, with 14 bases spanning the gap. CDR3 in DNA: TGTGCCAGCAGCCTAAATCAACGGGGTGAAGCTTTCTTT. Its protein product is CASSLNQRGEAFF.

The sample holds one count of this clonotype. This sequence joins TRBV12-3 or TRBV12-4 and TRBJ1-4; D uncertain. Trimming stripped 6 bases from V and 7 bases from J, with 15 bases between. The CDR3 runs to 14 residues. CDR3 DNA: TGTGCCAGCAGCCTACACGGGTTGGGTGAAAAACTGTTTTTT. It specifies CASSLHGLGEKLFF.

Ten or more counts support this clonotype. V gene TRBV29-1 combines with J gene TRBJ2-5; D is perhaps TRBD2 (5 bases). This CDR3 is built from 12 residues. Germline V CDR1 and CDR2: SQVTM, ANQGSEA. The ends were cut back, 4 bases at V and 5 bases at J, with 11 bases in the middle. The CDR3 protein is CSVAEGRETQYF. CDR3 nucleotide sequence: TGCAGCGTTGCTGAGGGCAGGGAGACCCAGTACTTC. The full variable domain, with the rest looked up from reference TRBV29-1 and TRBJ2-5, is SAVISQKPSRDICQRGTSLTIQCQVDSQVTMMFWYRQQPGQSLTLIATANQGSEATYESGFVIDKFPISRPNLTFSTLTVSNMSPEDSSIYLCSVAEGRETQYFGPGTRLLVL.

The gene calls are TRBV20-1 and TRBJ1-2; D unclear. The germline CDR1 and CDR2 sequences are DFQATT and SNEGSKA (reference sequence). V lost 0 bases, J lost 0 bases, and 8 bases lay in between. The CDR3 loop spans 14 amino acids. The CDR3 DNA follows: TGCAGTGCTAGAGACAATTTAGCTAACTATGGCTACACCTTC. Protein product: CSARDNLANYGYTF.

V is TRBV28 and J is TRBJ2-7; a weak D match, TRBD1 (5 bases). Trimming left V 3 bases short and J 7 bases short, with 13 bases between. Looked up from germline, CDR1 is MDHEN and CDR2 is SYDVKM. This CDR3 has 13 amino acids. The DNA of the CDR3 is TGTGCCAGCAGTTTCCAGGGTTTGGGGGAGCAGTACTTC. Its translation: CASSFQGLGEQYF.

This clonotype was detected many times. The genes are TRBV7-2 and TRBJ2-7; 11 nucleotides align to TRBD1. V dropped 6 bases and J dropped 2; count of bases not matched to a gene: 6. Per the germline V gene, CDR1 is SGHTA and CDR2 is FQGNSA. There are 15 residues in the CDR3. The CDR3 coding sequence is TGTGCCAGCAGAAGAGGGACAGGGGGGCCCTACGAGCAGTACTTC. This sequence encodes CASRRGTGGPYEQYF.

V and J are TRBV10-3 and TRBJ2-1; D is perhaps TRBD2 (6 bases). The V end lost 4 bases, the J end lost 1 base, and 8 bases lay between the germline ends. Per the germline V gene, CDR1 is ENHRY and CDR2 is SYGVKD. The CDR3 is made up of 14 amino acids. Here the CDR3 DNA reads TGTGCCATCAGTGGCGGGGTTTCCTACAATGAGCAGTTCTTC. Residues: CAISGGVSYNEQFF.

This clonotype was found a few times. CDR3 amino acids: CASSNLGTNYGYTF. The CDR3 nucleotides are TGCGCCAGCAGCAATCTAGGCACAAACTATGGCTACACCTTC. The V gene is TRBV5-1, the J gene TRBJ1-2; D uncertain. The V gene lost 4 bases and the J gene lost 2 bases, with 12 bases spanning the gap. The V gene's germline CDR1 is SGHRS and CDR2 YFSETQ. CDR3 size: 14 residues.

This clonotype was detected many times. J is TRBJ1-2 and V is TRBV7-9; D may be TRBD1 (6 bases). Deletions cut 6 bases from V and 8 bases from J, with 16 bases between. This CDR3 comprises 13 residues. CDR1 and CDR2 (germline): SEHNR, FQNEAQ (reference sequence). In DNA, the CDR3 is TGTGCCAGCAGGCGTGGGGACAACACGGGCTACACCTTC. Translated, it gives CASRRGDNTGYTF.

A note on this clonotype: This may stem from a read error, because a much larger clone lies one nucleotide away. The CDR3 DNA reads TGTGCCAGCAGTTTCGGACAGGTCGACTATGGCTACACCTTC. Amino acid sequence: CASSFGQVDYGYTF. The chain uses TRBV28 and TRBJ1-2; 7 bases map to TRBD1. After removal of 3 bases from V and 3 bases from J, the junction contained 4 bases not matched to a gene. Germline V lookup: CDR1 MDHEN, CDR2 SYDVKM. The CDR3 has 14 residues.

This chain uses TRBV4-1 with TRBJ2-5; 7 bases are shared with TRBD1. The CDR3 contains 15 residues. CDR1 is MGHRA and CDR2 is YSYEKL in the germline V gene. Trimming cost V 2 bases and J 2 bases; bases outside gene matches: 5. CDR3 nucleotides: TGCGCCAGCAGCCAAATTCCGGGACAGCAAGAGACCCAGTACTTC. Translating gives CASSQIPGQQETQYF.

V is TRBV13 and J is TRBJ2-5; D possibly corresponds to TRBD1 (6 bases). The J call may be mistaken, given a closer DNA end match to TRBJ2-7. Germline CDR1 and CDR2: PRHDT and FYEKMQ (reference sequence). The length of the CDR3 is 15 residues. DNA of the CDR3: TGTGCCAGCAGCTCCCGGGGCAGGGGTTCCCACGAGCAGTACTTC. Protein sequence: CASSSRGRGSHEQYF.

The V gene is TRBV7-2, the J gene TRBJ1-1, with 7 bases matching TRBD1. Germline V gives CDR1 SGHTA, CDR2 FQGNSA. The CDR3 sequence is 15 residues long. With 5 bases clipped from V and 0 bases from J, the junction kept 6 bases outside the gene matches. Written as DNA, the CDR3 is TGTGCCAGCAGCCGGACAGGCCCTATGAACACTGAAGCTTTCTTT. This encodes CASSRTGPMNTEAFF. Full variable domain (remainder filled in from reference TRBV7-2 and TRBJ1-1): GAGVSQSPSNKVTEKGKDVELRCDPISGHTALYWYRQSLGQGLEFLIYFQGNSAPDKSGLPSDRFSAERTGGSVSTLTIQRTQQEDSAVYLCASSRTGPMNTEAFFGQGTRLTVV.

This chain connects TRBV28 to TRBJ1-1; TRBD1 aligns across 7 bases. Germline V lookup: CDR1 MDHEN, CDR2 SYDVKM. V lost 6 bases and J lost 7; bases outside the gene matches: 11. The CDR3 totals 14 residues. CDR3 amino acids: CASRYRGGAGEAFF. CDR3 in DNA: TGTGCCAGCAGATATCGAGGGGGCGCAGGTGAAGCTTTCTTT.

This clonotype was seen a handful of times. V gene TRBV10-3 combines with J gene TRBJ1-1; D might be TRBD1 (5 bases). The CDR3 contains 13 residues. V lost 4 bases and J lost 1, with 7 bases in between. Per the germline V gene, CDR1 is ENHRY and CDR2 is SYGVKD. CDR3 sequence: CAISVDRNTEAFF. CDR3 in DNA: TGTGCCATCAGTGTAGACAGGAACACTGAAGCTTTCTTT.

This sequence joins TRBV2 and TRBJ2-1; D might be TRBD1 (5 bases). The V end was cut by 10 bases, the J end by 5 bases, with 21 bases between. The CDR3 runs 15 residues. CDR1 and CDR2 from the germline V gene are SNHLY and FYNNEI. The CDR3, as DNA: TGTGCCAACAGGCCTGTGAAGGGGTACAACAATGAGCAGTTCTTC. The encoded protein is CANRPVKGYNNEQFF.